This is a list of T cell receptor beta chains from one sample in a study of immune characteristics of hereditary and idiopathic chronic pancreatitis. Measured with immunoSEQ multiplex PCR; TCRdb has only the in-frame clones, and not every one. The sample includes about 14,000 clones, roughly 70% of them seen just once. The material sequenced was pancreas tissue with hereditary chronic pancreatitis. These receptors were obtained from a human donor with chronic pancreatitis. CDR3s include the opening cysteine and the closing phenylalanine or tryptophan. The D gene is left open where the match is weak. Size is stated for part of the rows, as once, few or many counts, or as a class when the clone is expanded.

CDR3 length,D gene,clone size,J gene,V gene,CDR3 DNA,CDR3 protein
14,TRBD2,few,TRBJ2-2,TRBV19,TGTGCCAGTACGCTAGCGGGGGGGGCCGGGGAGCTGTTTTTT,CASTLAGGAGELFF
13,.,.,TRBJ1-1,TRBV6-4,TGTGCCAGCAGTGATGGGGAGAACACTGAAGCTTTCTTT,CASSDGENTEAFF
16,TRBD2,.,TRBJ2-3,TRBV5-1,TGCGCCAGCAGCTTTGGGACTAGCGGGAGCACAGATACGCAGTATTTT,CASSFGTSGSTDTQYF
17,TRBD2,.,TRBJ2-5,TRBV4-2,TGTGCCAGCAGCGTCCGACTAGCGGGAGACCCAGGGGAGACCCAGTACTTC,CASSVRLAGDPGETQYF
13,.,.,TRBJ1-1,TRBV16,TGTGCCAGCAGCCAATACAGGAACACTGAAGCTTTCTTT,CASSQYRNTEAFF
13,.,.,TRBJ1-2,TRBV12-5,TGTGCTAGTGGTTATGGCCTACGGGGAGGCTACACCTTC,CASGYGLRGGYTF
15,.,.,TRBJ2-5,TRBV2,TGTGCCAGCAGTCAGGGGATTGGAGGCCAAGAGACCCAGTACTTC,CASSQGIGGQETQYF
13,TRBD1,.,TRBJ2-1,TRBV3-1/TRBV3-2,TGTGCCAGCAGCCGGAATCCAGGGGGCGAGCAGTTCTTC,CASSRNPGGEQFF
15,TRBD1,.,TRBJ1-6,TRBV7-2,TGTGCCAGCAGCTCAGGACAGGGGGCTAATTCACCCCTCCACTTT,CASSSGQGANSPLHF
16,.,few,TRBJ2-1,TRBV2,TGTGCCAGCAGTGATATTGGACTCAGCTCCTACAATGAGCAGTTCTTC,CASSDIGLSSYNEQFF
15,TRBD1,few,TRBJ1-2,TRBV18,TGTGCCAGCTCACCACGCCTTGACAGGGGATATGGCTACACCTTC,CASSPRLDRGYGYTF
15,.,.,TRBJ2-1,TRBV2,TGTGCCAGCAAGGGGACCTCGGGAGCTCACAATGAGCAGTTCTTC,CASKGTSGAHNEQFF
12,.,.,TRBJ1-4,TRBV28,TGTGCCAGCAGTCCCGAGGGGTACAGGCTGTTTTTT,CASSPEGYRLFF
14,TRBD1,.,TRBJ1-4,TRBV28,TGTGCCAGCAGTGGCGGACAGGGGGGGGAAAAACTGTTTTTT,CASSGGQGGEKLFF
13,.,.,TRBJ1-2,TRBV30,TGTGCCTGGAGTGTAAGAGGACCCTATGGCTACACCTTC,CAWSVRGPYGYTF
13,.,.,TRBJ2-1,TRBV5-1,TGCGCCAGCAGCCAGGGTACCTTCAATGAGCAGTTCTTC,CASSQGTFNEQFF
13,.,.,TRBJ1-5,TRBV6-2/TRBV6-3,TGTGCCAGCAGTTACGAGGGGAAGCAGCCCCAGCATTTT,CASSYEGKQPQHF
13,.,few,TRBJ1-5,TRBV12-3/TRBV12-4,TGTGCCAGCAGTTTAAACAGAGATCAGCCCCAGCATTTT,CASSLNRDQPQHF
14,.,.,TRBJ2-7,TRBV5-1,TGCGCCAGCAGCGCACTCGATGGGAACCGCGAGCAGTACTTC,CASSALDGNREQYF
14,.,few,TRBJ2-5,TRBV7-9,TGTGCCAGCAGTAGGGGACACAGCCAAGAGACCCAGTACTTC,CASSRGHSQETQYF
14,.,.,TRBJ2-7,TRBV2,TGTGCCAGCAGTGAGTTAGCAGGGGTGGGCGAGCAGTACTTC,CASSELAGVGEQYF
15,.,.,TRBJ2-3,TRBV5-1,TGCGCCAGCAAATCCCTGGGGCAGCACACAGATACGCAGTATTTT,CASKSLGQHTDTQYF
17,.,few,TRBJ1-5,TRBV19,TGTGCCAGTAGTATCCCGGGGTCTGGGGCAAACAATCAGCCCCAGCATTTT,CASSIPGSGANNQPQHF
13,.,.,TRBJ2-7,TRBV6-6,TGTGCCAGCAGTAAGGGGGTTACCTACGAGCAGTACTTC,CASSKGVTYEQYF
15,.,.,TRBJ1-5,TRBV21-1,TGTGCCAGCAGCAATGGTGGGGGTACGGGGCAGCCCCAGCATTTT,CASSNGGGTGQPQHF
16,.,.,TRBJ2-1,TRBV7-2,TGTGCCAGCAGCTTAGGGGGCACGAGACGCTACAATGAGCAGTTCTTC,CASSLGGTRRYNEQFF
12,.,.,TRBJ1-1,TRBV11-1,TGTGCCAGCAGCTTACAGGGGTTGGAAGCTTTCTTT,CASSLQGLEAFF
12,.,.,TRBJ1-3,TRBV27,TGTGCCAGCAGTTTACAGGTAAACACCATATATTTT,CASSLQVNTIYF
13,.,.,TRBJ2-2,TRBV5-1,TGCGCCAGCAGCTTACAGGGAACCGGGGAGCTGTTTTTT,CASSLQGTGELFF
14,.,.,TRBJ2-5,TRBV7-3,TGTGCCAGCAGCTTAGGGGGCGTAAAAGAGACCCAGTACTTC,CASSLGGVKETQYF
12,.,.,TRBJ1-4,TRBV7-9,TGTGCCAGCAGCTCGACGGTTGAAAAACTGTTTTTT,CASSSTVEKLFF
14,.,.,TRBJ1-2,TRBV6-5,TGTGCCAGCAGAACGATAGGGGGTGACTATGGCTACACCTTC,CASRTIGGDYGYTF
15,.,.,TRBJ2-3,TRBV4-1,TGCGCCAGCAGCCAAGCGCCAGGGAACACAGATACGCAGTATTTT,CASSQAPGNTDTQYF
15,.,.,TRBJ2-1,TRBV27,TGTGCCAGCAGTTTTATAGGAGGGGTCTACAATGAGCAGTTCTTC,CASSFIGGVYNEQFF
15,.,.,TRBJ2-7,TRBV5-1,TGCGCCAGCAGCTCCGACTGGCGGTCCGCCTACGAGCAGTACTTC,CASSSDWRSAYEQYF
14,.,few,TRBJ2-7,TRBV25-1,TGTGCCAGCAGCGATCCGGATTTTTCCTACGAGCAGTACTTC,CASSDPDFSYEQYF